What follows are 6 T cell receptor beta chains derived from one specimen sequenced in a study of cytomegalovirus exposure and HLA in healthy donors. Only in-frame clones appear in the TCRdb table, and some are missing; sequencing was by immunoSEQ multiplex PCR. This sample yields around 200,000 clones, of which roughly 81% are seen a single time; 0.95% to 1.5% belongs to the top ten. The sample taken for sequencing was PBMCs. These receptors were taken from a woman in her 30s in good health and CMV-seronegative.

V and J are TRBV28 and TRBJ1-5; 9 bases line up with TRBD1. V lost 10 bases, J lost 4 bases, and 5 bases stayed unmatched. The CDR3 extends over 13 amino acids. CDR1 is MDHEN and CDR2 is SYDVKM in the germline V gene. The CDR3 reads CATQGARNQPQHF. CDR3 nucleotides: TGTGCCACACAGGGGGCGCGTAATCAGCCCCAGCATTTT. The whole variable domain, filled in from reference TRBV28 and TRBJ1-5, reads DVKVTQSSRYLVKRTGEKVFLECVQDMDHENMFWYRQDPGLGLRLIYFSYDVKMKEKGDIPEGYSVSREKKERFSLILESASTNQTSMYLCATQGARNQPQHFGDGTRLSIL.

The rearrangement uses TRBV18 and TRBJ1-2; weak D call: TRBD1 (5 bases). Per germline, CDR1 KGHSH and CDR2 LQKENI. Trimming took off 3 bases at V and 4 bases at J, with 12 bases between the two ends. CDR3 length: 14 amino acids. CDR3 nucleotides: TGTGCCAGCTCACCCCTGACAGAATCCTATGGCTACACCTTC. This gives the protein CASSPLTESYGYTF.

The chain couples TRBV25-1 to TRBJ1-1, with a tentative D call TRBD1 (6 bases). Germline V gene sequence: CDR1 MGHDK, CDR2 SYGVNS. Trimming stripped 6 bases from V and 1 base from J, with 6 bases between. CDR3 size: 12 residues. The DNA for the CDR3 is TGTGCCAGCAGACAGGGGAACACTGAAGCTTTCTTT. Translating it yields CASRQGNTEAFF. Looking up the rest from reference TRBV25-1 and TRBJ1-1 gives the full variable domain: EADIYQTPRYLVIGTGKKITLECSQTMGHDKMYWYQQDPGMELHLIHYSYGVNSTEKGDLSSESTVSRIRTEHFPLTLESARPSHTSQYLCASRQGNTEAFFGQGTRLTVV.

The gene calls are TRBV14 and TRBJ2-1, with 9 bases aligning to TRBD1. The CDR3 sequence is 15 residues long. The germline gives CDR1 SGHDN, CDR2 FVKESK. Trimming at V came to 4 bases and at J to 3 bases, leaving 4 bases not matched to a gene. CDR3 DNA sequence: TGTGCCAGCAGCCCTCAGACAGGGGGCTACAATGAGCAGTTCTTC. Amino acid sequence: CASSPQTGGYNEQFF. The whole variable domain, filled in from reference TRBV14 and TRBJ2-1, reads EAGVTQFPSHSVIEKGQTVTLRCDPISGHDNLYWYRRVMGKEIKFLLHFVKESKQDESGMPNNRFLAERTGGTYSTLKVQPAELEDSGVYFCASSPQTGGYNEQFFGPGTRLTVL.

This sequence joins TRBV7-8 and TRBJ2-1, with TRBD1 identical over 8 bases. The germline V gene encodes CDR1 SGHVS and CDR2 FQNEAQ. There are 20 residues in the CDR3. V dropped 5 bases and J dropped 1; count of bases not matched to a gene: 19. The CDR3 loop is CASSSDPGTGHASSYNEQFF. The CDR3 bases are TGTGCCAGCAGCAGCGACCCAGGGACAGGACACGCCTCATCCTACAATGAGCAGTTCTTC.

This clone was detected once. The chain is built from TRBV5-6 and TRBJ2-2; the D gene is possibly TRBD1 (5 bases). The CDR3 runs to 16 residues. Germline V lookup: CDR1 SGHDT, CDR2 YYEEEE. V lost 2 bases and J 5 bases, leaving 16 bases between the germline ends. The CDR3 DNA follows: TGTGCCAGCAGCTTATTTAATCTACAGGAGACCGGGGAGCTGTTTTTT. Encoded protein: CASSLFNLQETGELFF. The whole variable domain, filled in from reference TRBV5-6 and TRBJ2-2, reads DAGVTQSPTHLIKTRGQQVTLRCSPKSGHDTVSWYQQALGQGPQFIFQYYEEEERQRGNFPDRFSGHQFPNYSSELNVNALLLGDSALYLCASSLFNLQETGELFFGEGSRLTVL.